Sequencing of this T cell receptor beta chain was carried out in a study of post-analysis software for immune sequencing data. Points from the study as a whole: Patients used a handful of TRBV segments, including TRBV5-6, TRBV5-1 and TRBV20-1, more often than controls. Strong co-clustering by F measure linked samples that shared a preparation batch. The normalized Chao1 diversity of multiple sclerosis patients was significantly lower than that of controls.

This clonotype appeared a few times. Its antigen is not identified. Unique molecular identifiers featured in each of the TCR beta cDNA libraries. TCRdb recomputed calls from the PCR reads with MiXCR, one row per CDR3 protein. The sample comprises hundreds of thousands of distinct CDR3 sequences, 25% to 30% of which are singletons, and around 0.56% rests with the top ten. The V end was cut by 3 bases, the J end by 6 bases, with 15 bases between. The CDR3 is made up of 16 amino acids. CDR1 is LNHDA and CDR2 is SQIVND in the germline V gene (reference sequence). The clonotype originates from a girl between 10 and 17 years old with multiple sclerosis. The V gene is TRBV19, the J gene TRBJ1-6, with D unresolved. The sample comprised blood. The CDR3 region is CASSIRVGSTNSPLHF. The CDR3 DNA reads TGTGCCAGTAGTATCCGGGTAGGGAGTACTAATTCACCCCTCCACTTT.